This section outlines one T cell receptor (beta chain) sequence together with its context. Its matching antigen is unknown. Produced via immunoSEQ multiplex PCR; TCRdb's table is partial and in-frame only. This sample has 350,000 to 500,000 clones, with roughly 89% found just once. Trimming cost V 3 bases and J 5 bases, with 11 bases left between them. This CDR3 region has 13 residues. This sample is drawn from a study of Ad26.COV2.S vaccination and SARS-CoV-2 variants. Study information: Ad26.COV2.S given intramuscularly, once or twice 56 days apart. General study findings and limits: In vaccinated individuals, spike-specific CD8+ and CD4+ T cell responses reportedly displayed substantial breadth. Total T cell responses, in the TCR breadth and depth analyses, may have been underestimated.

Treatment here: about 20 received Ad26.COV2.S at low or high dose, single or two shots; 5 received placebo; per-sample allocation not given. Vaccine and placebo recipients were sampled on day 63 after the first injection. Recruitment in Boston yielded a donor of adult age, 18-55 years. This sequence joins TRBV12-3 or TRBV12-4 and TRBJ2-7; no reliable D call. This receptor was obtained from a person between 18 and 65 years old who received the Ad26.COV2.S COVID-19 vaccine or a placebo. The material was peripheral blood, obtained in a trial of Ad26.COV2.S vaccine versus placebo. CDR3 DNA: TGTGCCAGCAGTTTCAGTACATCGGACGAGCAGTACTTC. Translation: CASSFSTSDEQYF.